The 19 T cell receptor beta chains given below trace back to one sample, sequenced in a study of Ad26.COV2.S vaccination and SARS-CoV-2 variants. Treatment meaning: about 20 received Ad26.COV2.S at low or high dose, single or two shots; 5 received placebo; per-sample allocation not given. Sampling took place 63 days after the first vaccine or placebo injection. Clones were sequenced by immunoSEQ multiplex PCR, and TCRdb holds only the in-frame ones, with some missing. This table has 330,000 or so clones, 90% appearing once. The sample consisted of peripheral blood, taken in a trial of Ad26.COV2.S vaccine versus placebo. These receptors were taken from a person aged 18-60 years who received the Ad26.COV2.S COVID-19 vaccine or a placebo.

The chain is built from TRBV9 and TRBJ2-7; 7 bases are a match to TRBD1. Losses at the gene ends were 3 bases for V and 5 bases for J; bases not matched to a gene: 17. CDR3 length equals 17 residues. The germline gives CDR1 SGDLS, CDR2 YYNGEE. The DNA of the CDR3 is TGTGCCAGCAGCGCGACTCACTCACAGGGGCGGACGGACGAGCAGTACTTC. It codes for CASSATHSQGRTDEQYF.

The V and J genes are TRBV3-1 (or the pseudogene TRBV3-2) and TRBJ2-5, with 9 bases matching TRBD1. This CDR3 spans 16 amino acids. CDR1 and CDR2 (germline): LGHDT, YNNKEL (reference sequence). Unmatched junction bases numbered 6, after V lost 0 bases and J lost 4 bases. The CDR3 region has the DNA TGTGCCAGCAGCCAAGAAGGGACAGGGAGCAGAGAGACCCAGTACTTC. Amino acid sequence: CASSQEGTGSRETQYF.

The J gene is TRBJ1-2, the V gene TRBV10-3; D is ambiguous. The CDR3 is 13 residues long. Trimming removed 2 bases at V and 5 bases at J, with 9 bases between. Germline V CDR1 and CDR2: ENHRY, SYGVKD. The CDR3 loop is CAISEGQAYGYTF. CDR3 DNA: TGTGCCATCAGTGAGGGCCAAGCGTATGGCTACACCTTC.

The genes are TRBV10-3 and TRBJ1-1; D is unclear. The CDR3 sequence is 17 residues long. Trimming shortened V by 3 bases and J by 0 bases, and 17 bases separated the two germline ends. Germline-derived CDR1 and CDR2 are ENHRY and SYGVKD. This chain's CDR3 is CAISDTGRKALNTEAFF. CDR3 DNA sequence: TGTGCCATCAGTGATACTGGCCGAAAAGCCCTGAACACTGAAGCTTTCTTT.

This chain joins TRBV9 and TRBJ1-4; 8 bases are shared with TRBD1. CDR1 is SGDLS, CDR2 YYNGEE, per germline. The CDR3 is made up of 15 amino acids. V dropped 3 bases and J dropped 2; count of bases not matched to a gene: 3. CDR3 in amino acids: CASSAYRGTNEKLFF. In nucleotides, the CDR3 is TGTGCCAGCAGCGCATACAGGGGGACTAATGAAAAACTGTTTTTT.

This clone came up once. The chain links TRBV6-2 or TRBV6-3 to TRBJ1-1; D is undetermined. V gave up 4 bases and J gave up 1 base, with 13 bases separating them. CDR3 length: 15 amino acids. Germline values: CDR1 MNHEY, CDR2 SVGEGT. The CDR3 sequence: CASSSLRYENTEAFF. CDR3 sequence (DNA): TGTGCCAGCAGTTCCTTAAGATATGAGAACACTGAAGCTTTCTTT.

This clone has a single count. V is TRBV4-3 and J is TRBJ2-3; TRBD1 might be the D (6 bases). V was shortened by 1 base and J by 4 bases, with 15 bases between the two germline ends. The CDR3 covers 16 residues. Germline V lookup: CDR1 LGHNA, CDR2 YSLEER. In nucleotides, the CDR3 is TGCGCCAGCAGCCAAGCCCCACAGGGTGGCGCAGATACGCAGTATTTT. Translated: CASSQAPQGGADTQYF.

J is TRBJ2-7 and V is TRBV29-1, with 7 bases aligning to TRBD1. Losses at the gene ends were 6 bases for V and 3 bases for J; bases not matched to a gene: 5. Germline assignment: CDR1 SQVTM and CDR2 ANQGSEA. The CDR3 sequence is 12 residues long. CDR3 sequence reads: CSVAPGGYEQYF. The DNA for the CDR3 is TGCAGCGTCGCTCCAGGGGGCTACGAGCAGTACTTC.

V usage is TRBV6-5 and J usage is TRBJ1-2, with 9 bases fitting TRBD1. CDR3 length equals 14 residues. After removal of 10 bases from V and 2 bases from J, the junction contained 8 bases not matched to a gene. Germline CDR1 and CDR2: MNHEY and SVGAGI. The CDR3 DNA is TGTGCCACAAGGGGACAGGGAGGGAACTATGGCTACACCTTC. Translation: CATRGQGGNYGYTF.

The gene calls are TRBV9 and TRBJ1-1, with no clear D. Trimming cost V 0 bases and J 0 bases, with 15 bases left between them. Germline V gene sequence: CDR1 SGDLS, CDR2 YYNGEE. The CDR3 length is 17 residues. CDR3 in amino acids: CASSVGVEGSMNTEAFF. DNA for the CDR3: TGTGCCAGCAGCGTAGGGGTCGAGGGCAGCATGAACACTGAAGCTTTCTTT.

The CDR3 protein is CASSSQRSGAIAQHF. The CDR3 DNA is TGTGCCAGCAGCTCCCAGAGGTCAGGGGCGATAGCCCAGCATTTT. The V gene is TRBV21-1, the J gene TRBJ1-5; the table names TRBD1, a call not compared with the DNA. TRBV21-1 represents a pseudogene. The CDR3 contains 15 residues.

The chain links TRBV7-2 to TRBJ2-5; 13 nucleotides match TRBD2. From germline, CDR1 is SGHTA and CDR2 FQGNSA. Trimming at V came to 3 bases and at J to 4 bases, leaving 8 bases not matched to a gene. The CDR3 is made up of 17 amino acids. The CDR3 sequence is CASSFRTSGRGSETQYF. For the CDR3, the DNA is TGTGCCAGCAGCTTTCGGACTAGCGGGAGAGGGTCAGAGACCCAGTACTTC.

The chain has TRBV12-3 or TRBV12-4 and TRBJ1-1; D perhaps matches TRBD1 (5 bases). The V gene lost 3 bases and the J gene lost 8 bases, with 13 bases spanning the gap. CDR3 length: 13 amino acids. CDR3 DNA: TGTGCCAGCAGTTTGGGGCCCTGGGGAGAAGCTTTCTTT. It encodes CASSLGPWGEAFF.

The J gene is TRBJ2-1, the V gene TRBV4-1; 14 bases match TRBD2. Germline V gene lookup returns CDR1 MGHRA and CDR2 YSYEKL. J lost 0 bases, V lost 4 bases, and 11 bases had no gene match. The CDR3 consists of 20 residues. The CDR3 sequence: CASSLPGGTSGGGSYNEQFF. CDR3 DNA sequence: TGCGCCAGCAGCCTTCCGGGAGGGACTAGCGGGGGAGGCTCCTACAATGAGCAGTTCTTC.

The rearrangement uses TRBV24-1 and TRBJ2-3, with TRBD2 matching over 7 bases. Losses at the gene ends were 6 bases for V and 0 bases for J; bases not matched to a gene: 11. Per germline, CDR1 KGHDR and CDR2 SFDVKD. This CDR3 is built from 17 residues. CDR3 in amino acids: CATSRGGSGTSTDTQYF. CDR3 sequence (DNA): TGTGCCACCAGTAGGGGAGGGTCAGGAACTAGCACAGATACGCAGTATTTT.

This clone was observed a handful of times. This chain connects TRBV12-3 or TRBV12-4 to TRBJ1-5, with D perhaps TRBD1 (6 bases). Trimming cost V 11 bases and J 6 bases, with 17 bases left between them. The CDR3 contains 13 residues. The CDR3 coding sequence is TGTGCCTCGGGGGGGGCGAAGTCTCAGCCCCAGCATTTT. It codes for CASGGAKSQPQHF.

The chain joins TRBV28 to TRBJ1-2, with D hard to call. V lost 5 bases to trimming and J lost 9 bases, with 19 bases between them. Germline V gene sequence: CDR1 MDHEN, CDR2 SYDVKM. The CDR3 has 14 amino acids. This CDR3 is CASSNQMTSMSYTF. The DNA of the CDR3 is TGTGCCAGCAGTAATCAGATGACATCTATGAGCTACACCTTC.

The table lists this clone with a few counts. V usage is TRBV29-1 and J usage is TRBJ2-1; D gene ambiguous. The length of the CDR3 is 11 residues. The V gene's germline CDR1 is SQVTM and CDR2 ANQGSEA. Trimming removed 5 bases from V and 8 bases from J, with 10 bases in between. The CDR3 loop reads CSVRPSYEQFF. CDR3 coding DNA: TGCAGCGTTCGCCCCTCCTATGAGCAGTTCTTC.

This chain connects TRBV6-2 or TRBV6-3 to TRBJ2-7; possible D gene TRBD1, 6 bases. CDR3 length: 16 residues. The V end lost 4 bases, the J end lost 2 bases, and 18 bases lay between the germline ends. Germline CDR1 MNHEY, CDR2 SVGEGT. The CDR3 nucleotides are TGTGCCAGCAGTTTCAATATCCAGGACAGTACCTACGAGCAGTACTTC. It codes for CASSFNIQDSTYEQYF.